This T cell receptor beta chain was retrieved from a study of cytotoxic CD8 clonotypes in ibrutinib-treated CLL. Background on the study: 24 partial and 2 complete responses; at median about 63 months, around 15 remitted, approximately 12 progressed. Response sampling came at median around twelve months of treatment, ranging about 6 to 40 months.

Findings and caveats of the study: A difference in sampling times existed between sustained-remission and progressing patients.

Sequenced by immunoSEQ multiplex PCR; TCRdb stores in-frame clones only, minus some. The sample holds just over 200,000 clones, roughly 65% seen once. For TCR beta libraries, about 2.2 micrograms of genomic DNA were obtained from cryopreserved PBMCs. A remark on this clone: What it recognizes is unknown.

This CDR3 region has 10 residues. Germline CDR1 is DFQATT and CDR2 is SNEGSKA (reference sequence). Trimming took 4 bases from V and 14 from J, leaving 14 bases between them. The sequence was collected from a human donor with chronic lymphocytic leukemia. The chain employs TRBV20-1 and TRBJ1-1; D is unresolved. The sequencing here drew on PBMCs, taken after 12 months of ibrutinib treatment. CDR3 amino acids: CSAIGSRTFF. The CDR3 bases are TGCAGTGCTATTGGAAGCCGTACCTTCTTT.